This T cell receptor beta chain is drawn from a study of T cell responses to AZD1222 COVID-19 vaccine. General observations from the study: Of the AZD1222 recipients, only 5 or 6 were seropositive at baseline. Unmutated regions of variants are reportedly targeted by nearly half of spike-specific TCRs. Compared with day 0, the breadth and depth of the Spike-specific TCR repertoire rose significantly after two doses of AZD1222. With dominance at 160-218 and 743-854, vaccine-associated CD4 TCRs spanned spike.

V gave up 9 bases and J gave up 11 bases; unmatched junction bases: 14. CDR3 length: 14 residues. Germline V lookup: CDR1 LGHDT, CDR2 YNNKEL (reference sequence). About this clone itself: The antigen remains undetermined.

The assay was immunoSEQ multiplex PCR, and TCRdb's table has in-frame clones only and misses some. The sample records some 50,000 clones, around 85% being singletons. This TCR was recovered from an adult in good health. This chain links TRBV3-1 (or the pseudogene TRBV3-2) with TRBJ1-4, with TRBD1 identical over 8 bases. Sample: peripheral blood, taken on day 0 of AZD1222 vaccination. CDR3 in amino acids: CASETRTGPSKLFF. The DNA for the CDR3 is TGTGCCAGTGAGACAAGGACAGGGCCTTCCAAACTGTTTTTT.